This T cell receptor beta chain stems from a study of shared clonotypes between healthy human individuals (dated by TCRdb to 2020 to 2021). For the study in its entirety: The cohort included three men and a couple of women between 18 and 49 years of age. For each donor, CD4 naive and CD4 memory were each run on three plates, CD8 naive on two plates, and CD8 memory on one plate. To estimate repertoire size and how much clonotypes are shared between individuals, the study performed deep sequencing of blood TCR repertoires from 4 to 6 healthy adults. Different laboratories and diverse techniques were used to prepare libraries and sequence TCR repertoires, to increase sequencing depth and limit assay-specific biases. Per donor, leukapheresis produced somewhere between about 0.94 and 9.5 billion PBMCs.

What the authors observed across the whole study: Pairwise subsampling indicated that sequencing depth was expected to affect the degree of clonotype sharing among donors. Naive subsets generally had larger estimated clonotype richness than memory subsets. When a handful of donors were compared, the shared fraction of clonotypes was roughly 4.8% for naive CD4, roughly 3.3% for naive CD8, 2.3% for memory CD4, and 0.4% for memory CD8. Compared with non-shared clonotypes, clonotypes shared by all four sorted-subset donors had higher generation probabilities. Only blood was sampled, and tissue TCR repertoires likely differ from those in blood. The genetic and exposure-history diversity represented was limited by the small number of donors. Incomplete sequencing was indicated by rarefaction of sorted-subset datasets, despite the large sequencing depth.

This clone occurred once. Its antigen has not been determined. There are no base qualities to consult, and no much larger clone falls within one base. According to the germline V gene, CDR1 reads SGHDT and CDR2 reads YYEEEE. At the junction V is shortened by 2 bases and J by 0 bases, with 17 bases in between. The CDR3, from cysteine to phenylalanine, totals 17 residues. CDR3 DNA is the only sequence kept; it has 51 bases, read in frame from the first base. CD8 naive samples were CD45RO-negative cells positively selected for CCR7, giving a CD45RA+CCR7+ population that excluded TemRA cells. Healthy HIV-negative adults with no recently reported acute infections or vaccinations were included as donors. Every donor was a Caucasian adult living in Nashville, Tennessee, USA. Blood was obtained by leukapheresis, after which PBMCs were separated by Ficoll-Histopaque density gradient centrifugation and cryopreserved in liquid nitrogen vapor phase. Analytical flow cytometry was used to check the purity and quantity of each magnetically sorted T cell population. From each sorted fraction, genomic DNA was isolated and quantified by UV absorbance on a Nanodrop 2000c.

Using the deep immunoSEQ assay, multiplex PCR amplified TCR CDR3 regions from genomic DNA. Extracted genomic DNA from each cell subset was spread evenly across all wells of several immunoSEQ 96-well plates, with each plate serving as a replicate. Each replicate PCR for sorted subsets received approximately 220 ng genomic DNA, equal to tens of thousands of T cell genomes. The purified libraries were quantified using a Qubit 3.0 fluorometer, sized with a Bioanalyzer 2100, and then quantified again using the KAPA Library Quantification kit. Every immunoSEQ 96-well plate was sequenced on a separate single-read 150-cycle Illumina NextSeq 550 flow cell. The authors processed their data as follows. Because the immunoSEQ output held only junctional sequences and lacked quality scores, the filtering could not match the filtering applied to full-length reads. To assign V/J genes and CDR3, sequences were annotated using PyIR, a Python wrapper for IgBLAST v1.9, with IMGT germline references. Any read was removed if the V/J assignment was weak (E-value above 1e-6), the CDR3 was missing, or the read contained stop codons, out-of-frame junctions, or ambiguous translated residues. A V3J clonotype was defined by an identical inferred V gene, J gene, and CDR3 amino acid sequence. The percentage overlap between two repertoires was calculated by dividing the number of shared unique clonotypes by the size of the smaller repertoire. Richness of each repertoire was evaluated using RTK rarefaction, the Chao1 estimator, and Recon v2.1 estimates of unobserved clonotypes. Generation probabilities for all TCRbeta clonotypes obtained by the gDNA method from a handful of donors were computed using OLGA. The clones in this table, taken by TCRdb from immuneACCESS, are in-frame only. Not every clone is retained; where verified, under half of the shortfall comes from an unresolved V gene, and the cause of the rest is unknown. V, J and clone size are taken as reported in that table, and D and trimming were inferred from the DNA itself. In all, the sample holds approximately 600,000 clones, and 90% to 95% of those were seen once. The top ten clones comprise approximately 0.11% of the sample.

In this chain, TRBV5-6 is recombined with TRBJ1-2, with the D gene call left open. The source is a woman in her 30s in good health. Sequenced sample: naive CD8+ T cells sorted from blood. The cell subset or site label on this specimen signifies: CD45RA+CCR7+. The nucleotides read TGTGCCAGCAGCTTATCCATCCGCTCGTCTGCTAACTATGGCTACACCTTC. This encodes CASSLSIRSSANYGYTF.